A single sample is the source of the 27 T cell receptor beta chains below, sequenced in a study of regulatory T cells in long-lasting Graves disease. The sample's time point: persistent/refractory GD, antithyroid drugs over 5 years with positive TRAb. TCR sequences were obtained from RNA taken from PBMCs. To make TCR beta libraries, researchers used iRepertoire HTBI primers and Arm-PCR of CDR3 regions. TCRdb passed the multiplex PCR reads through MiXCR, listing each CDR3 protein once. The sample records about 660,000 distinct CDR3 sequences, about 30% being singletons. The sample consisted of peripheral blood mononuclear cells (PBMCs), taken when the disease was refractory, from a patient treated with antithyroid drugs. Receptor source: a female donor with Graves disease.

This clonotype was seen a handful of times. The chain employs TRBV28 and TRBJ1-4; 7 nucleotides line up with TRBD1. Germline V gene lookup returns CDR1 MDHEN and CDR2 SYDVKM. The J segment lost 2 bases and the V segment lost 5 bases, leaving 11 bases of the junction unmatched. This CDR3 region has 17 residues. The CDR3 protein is CASSPLTGRRTNEKLFF. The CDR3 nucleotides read TGTGCCAGCAGTCCCCTGACAGGGCGTCGGACTAATGAAAAACTGTTTTTT.

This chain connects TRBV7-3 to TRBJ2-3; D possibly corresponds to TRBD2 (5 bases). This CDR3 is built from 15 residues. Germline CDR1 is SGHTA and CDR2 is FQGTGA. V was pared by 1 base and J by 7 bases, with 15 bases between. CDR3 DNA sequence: TGTGCCAGCAGCTTAAATCGTCGCGTCGGGAATACGCAGTATTTT. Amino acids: CASSLNRRVGNTQYF.

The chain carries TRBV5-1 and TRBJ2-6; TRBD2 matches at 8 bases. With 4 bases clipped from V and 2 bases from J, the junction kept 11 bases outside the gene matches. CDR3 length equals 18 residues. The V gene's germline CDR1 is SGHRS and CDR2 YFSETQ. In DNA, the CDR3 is TGCGCCAGCAGCATTGGCACCGGGAGGGCCGCTGGGGCCAACGTCCTGACTTTC. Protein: CASSIGTGRAAGANVLTF.

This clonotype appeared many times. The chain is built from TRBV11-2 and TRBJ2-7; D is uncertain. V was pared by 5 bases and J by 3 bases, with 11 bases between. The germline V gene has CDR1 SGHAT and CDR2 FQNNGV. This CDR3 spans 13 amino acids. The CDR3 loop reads CASSPISRYEQYF. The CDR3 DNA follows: TGTGCCAGCAGCCCCATTTCCCGCTACGAGCAGTACTTC.

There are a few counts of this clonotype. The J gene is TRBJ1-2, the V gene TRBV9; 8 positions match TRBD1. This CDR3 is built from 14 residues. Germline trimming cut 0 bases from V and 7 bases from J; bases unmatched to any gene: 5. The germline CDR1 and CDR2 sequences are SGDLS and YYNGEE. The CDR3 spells CASSVDQGAGGYTF. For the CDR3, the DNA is TGTGCCAGCAGCGTAGACCAGGGGGCTGGTGGCTACACCTTC.

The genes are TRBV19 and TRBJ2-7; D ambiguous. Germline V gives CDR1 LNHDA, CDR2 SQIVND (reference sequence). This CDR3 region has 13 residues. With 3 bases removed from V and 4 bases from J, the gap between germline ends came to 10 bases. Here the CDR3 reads CASSMGFGYEQYF. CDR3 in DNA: TGTGCCAGTAGTATGGGATTCGGGTACGAGCAGTACTTC. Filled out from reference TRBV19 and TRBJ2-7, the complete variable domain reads DGGITQSPKYLFRKEGQNVTLSCEQNLNHDAMYWYRQDPGQGLRLIYYSQIVNDFQKGDIAEGYSVSREKKESFPLTVTSAQKNPTAFYLCASSMGFGYEQYFGPGTRLTVT.

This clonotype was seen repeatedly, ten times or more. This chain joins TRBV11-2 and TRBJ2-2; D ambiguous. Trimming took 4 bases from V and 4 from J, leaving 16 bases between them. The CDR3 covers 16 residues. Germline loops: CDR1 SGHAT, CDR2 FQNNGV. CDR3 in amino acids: CASSSTPSVITGELFF. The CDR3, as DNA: TGTGCCAGCAGCTCAACCCCCTCCGTCATCACCGGGGAGCTGTTTTTT.

The chain's CDR3 is CASSEALPVYEQYF. Here the CDR3 DNA reads TGTGCCAGCAGTGAAGCGCTTCCGGTCTACGAGCAGTACTTC. This sequence joins TRBV6-1 and TRBJ2-7, with unresolved D. With 0 bases removed from V and 3 bases from J, the gap between germline ends came to 9 bases. Germline loops: CDR1 MNHNS, CDR2 SASEGT. The CDR3 has 14 residues.

The CDR3 nucleotides read TGCAGTGCTGACCCGGGACTAGCGGGAGAGGTTGGAGAGACCCAGTACTTC. Its protein product is CSADPGLAGEVGETQYF. The gene calls are TRBV20-1 and TRBJ2-5; 14 nucleotides match TRBD2. The junction had 12 bases not matched to a gene; V was cut back by 5 bases and J by 4 bases. Germline V gene data show CDR1 as DFQATT and CDR2 as SNEGSKA (reference sequence). The CDR3 loop spans 17 amino acids.

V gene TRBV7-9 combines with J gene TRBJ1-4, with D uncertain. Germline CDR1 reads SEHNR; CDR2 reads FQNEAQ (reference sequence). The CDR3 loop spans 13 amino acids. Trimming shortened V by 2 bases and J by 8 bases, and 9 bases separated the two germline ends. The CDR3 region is CASSLISGEKLFF. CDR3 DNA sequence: TGTGCCAGCAGCTTAATAAGCGGAGAAAAACTGTTTTTT.

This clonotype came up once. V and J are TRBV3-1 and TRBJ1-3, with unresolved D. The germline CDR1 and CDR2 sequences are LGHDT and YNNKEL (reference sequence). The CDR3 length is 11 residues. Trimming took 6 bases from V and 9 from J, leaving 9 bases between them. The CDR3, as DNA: TGTGCCAGCAGATATATGGCCACCATATATTTT. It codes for CASRYMATIYF.

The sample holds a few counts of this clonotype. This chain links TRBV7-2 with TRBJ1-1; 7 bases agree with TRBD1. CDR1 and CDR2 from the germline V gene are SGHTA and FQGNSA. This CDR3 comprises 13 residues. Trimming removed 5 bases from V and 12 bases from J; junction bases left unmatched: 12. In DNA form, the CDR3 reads TGTGCCAGCAGCCTAACATTACAGGGGAGGACTTTCTTT. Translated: CASSLTLQGRTFF.

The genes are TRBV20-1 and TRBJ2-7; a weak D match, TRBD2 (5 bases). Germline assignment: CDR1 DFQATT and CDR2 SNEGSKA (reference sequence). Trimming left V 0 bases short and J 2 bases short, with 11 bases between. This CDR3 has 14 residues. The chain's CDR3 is CSARDGLKTYEQYF. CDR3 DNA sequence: TGCAGTGCTAGAGACGGACTTAAAACCTACGAGCAGTACTTC.

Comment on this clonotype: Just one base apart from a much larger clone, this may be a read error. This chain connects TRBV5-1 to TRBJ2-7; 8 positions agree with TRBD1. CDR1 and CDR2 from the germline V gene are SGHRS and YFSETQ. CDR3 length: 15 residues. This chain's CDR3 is CASSLGSTGGSEQSF. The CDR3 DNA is TGCGCCAGCAGCCTTGGGAGTACAGGGGGGAGTGAGCAGTCCTTC.

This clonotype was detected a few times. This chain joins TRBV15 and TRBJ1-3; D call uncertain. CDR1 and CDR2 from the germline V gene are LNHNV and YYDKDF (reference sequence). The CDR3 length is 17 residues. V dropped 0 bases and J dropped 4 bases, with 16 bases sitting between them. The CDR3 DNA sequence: TGTGCCACCAGCAGAGATCGAGCTTGGGCAACGGGAAACACCATATATTTT. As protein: CATSRDRAWATGNTIYF.

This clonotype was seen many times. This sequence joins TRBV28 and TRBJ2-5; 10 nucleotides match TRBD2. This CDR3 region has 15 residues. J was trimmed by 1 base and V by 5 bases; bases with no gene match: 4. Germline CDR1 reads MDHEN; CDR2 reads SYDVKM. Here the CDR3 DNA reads TGTGCCAGCAGTAACGGACTAGCGGTCCAAGAGACCCAGTACTTC. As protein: CASSNGLAVQETQYF.

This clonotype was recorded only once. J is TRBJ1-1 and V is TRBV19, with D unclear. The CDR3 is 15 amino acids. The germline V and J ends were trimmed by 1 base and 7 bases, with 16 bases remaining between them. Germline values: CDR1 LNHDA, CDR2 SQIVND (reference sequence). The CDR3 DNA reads TGTGCCAGTAGTATAGGGCCCGGTAGAGGACGTGAAGCTTTCTTT. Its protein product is CASSIGPGRGREAFF.

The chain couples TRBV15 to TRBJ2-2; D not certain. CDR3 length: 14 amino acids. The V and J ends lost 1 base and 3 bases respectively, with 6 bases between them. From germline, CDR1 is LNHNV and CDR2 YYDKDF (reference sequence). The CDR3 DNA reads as TGTGCCACCAGCAGAGTTGTTGACACCGGGGAGCTGTTTTTT. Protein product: CATSRVVDTGELFF.

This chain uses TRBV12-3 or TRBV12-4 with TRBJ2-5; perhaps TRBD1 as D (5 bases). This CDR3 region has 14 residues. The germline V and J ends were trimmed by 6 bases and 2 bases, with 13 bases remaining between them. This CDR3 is CASSPQDKQETQYF. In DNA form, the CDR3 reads TGTGCCAGCAGCCCTCAGGACAAACAAGAGACCCAGTACTTC.

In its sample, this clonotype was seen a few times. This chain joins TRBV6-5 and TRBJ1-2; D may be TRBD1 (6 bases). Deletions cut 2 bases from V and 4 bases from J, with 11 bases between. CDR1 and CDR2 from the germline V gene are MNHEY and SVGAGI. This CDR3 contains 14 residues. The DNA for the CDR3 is TGTGCCAGCAGTTACGGGCCACAGGGCTATGGCTACACCTTC. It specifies CASSYGPQGYGYTF.

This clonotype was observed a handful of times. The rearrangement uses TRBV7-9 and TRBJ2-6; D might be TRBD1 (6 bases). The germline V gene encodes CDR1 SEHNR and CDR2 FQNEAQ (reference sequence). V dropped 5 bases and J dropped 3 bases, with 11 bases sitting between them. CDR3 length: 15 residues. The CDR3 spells CASSAQGDGANVLTF. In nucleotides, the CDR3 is TGTGCCAGCAGCGCACAGGGAGATGGGGCCAACGTCCTGACTTTC. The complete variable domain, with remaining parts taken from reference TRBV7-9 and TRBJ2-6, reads DTGVSQNPRHKITKRGQNVTFRCDPISEHNRLYWYRQTLGQGPEFLTYFQNEAQLEKSRLLSDRFSAERPKGSFSTLEIQRTEQGDSAMYLCASSAQGDGANVLTFGAGSRLTVL.

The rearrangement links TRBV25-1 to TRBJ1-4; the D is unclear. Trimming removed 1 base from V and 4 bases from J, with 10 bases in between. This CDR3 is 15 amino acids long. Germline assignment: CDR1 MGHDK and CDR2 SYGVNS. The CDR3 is CASSESGRSNEKLFF. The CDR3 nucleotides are TGTGCCAGCAGTGAATCTGGCAGAAGTAATGAAAAACTGTTTTTT.

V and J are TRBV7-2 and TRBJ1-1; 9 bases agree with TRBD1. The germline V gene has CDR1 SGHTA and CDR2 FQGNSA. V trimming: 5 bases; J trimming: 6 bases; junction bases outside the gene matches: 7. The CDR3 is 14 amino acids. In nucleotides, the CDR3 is TGTGCCAGCAGCACCCGGACAGGGGCGTCTGAAGCTTTCTTT. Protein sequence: CASSTRTGASEAFF.

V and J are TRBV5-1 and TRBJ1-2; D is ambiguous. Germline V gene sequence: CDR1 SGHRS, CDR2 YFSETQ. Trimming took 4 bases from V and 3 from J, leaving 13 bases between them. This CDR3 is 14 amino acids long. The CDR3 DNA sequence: TGCGCCAGCAGCCTACGCAACGCCCACTATGGCTACACCTTC. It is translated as CASSLRNAHYGYTF.

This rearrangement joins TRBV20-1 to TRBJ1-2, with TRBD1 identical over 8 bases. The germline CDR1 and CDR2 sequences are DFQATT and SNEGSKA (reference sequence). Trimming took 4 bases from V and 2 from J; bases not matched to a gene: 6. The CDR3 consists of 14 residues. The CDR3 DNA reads TGCAGTGCTATTAGCCGGGACAGGAACTATGGCTACACCTTC. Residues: CSAISRDRNYGYTF.

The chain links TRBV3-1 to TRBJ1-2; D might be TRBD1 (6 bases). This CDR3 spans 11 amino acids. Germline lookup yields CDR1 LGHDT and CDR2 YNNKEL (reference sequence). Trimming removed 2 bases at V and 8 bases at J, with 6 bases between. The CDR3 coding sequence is TGTGCCAGCAGCCAAAGGGGGGGCTACACCTTC. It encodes CASSQRGGYTF.

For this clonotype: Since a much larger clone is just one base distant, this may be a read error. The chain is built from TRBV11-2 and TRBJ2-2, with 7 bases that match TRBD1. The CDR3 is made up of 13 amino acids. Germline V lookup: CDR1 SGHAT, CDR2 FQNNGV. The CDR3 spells CTSSVYRGGELFF. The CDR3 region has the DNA TGTACCAGCAGCGTGTACAGGGGCGGGGAGCTGTTTTTT.